The rows below give T cell receptor beta chains drawn from one sample of a study of OX40 agonist ivuxolimab in advanced cancers. Measured with immunoSEQ multiplex PCR; TCRdb has only the in-frame clones, and not every one. The sample has under 65,000 clones; more than 85% are singletons. The sample in question was CD4+ or CD8+ T cells sorted from blood, obtained in a trial of the OX40 agonist ivuxolimab. The receptor source for this set is an adult with an advanced solid tumor such as melanoma, head and neck, liver or kidney cancer. Each CDR3 is given without its conserved first and last residue.

V: TRBV11-3; CDR3: ASSSRDRGWAVTEAF
V: TRBV4-1; CDR3: ASSQYRDVQF
V: TRBV11-2; CDR3: ASSTRPQNTEAF
V: TRBV30; CDR3: AWSRDRGVTDTQY
V: TRBV19; CDR3: ASSPHTAPGANVLT
V: TRBV18; CDR3: ASSPAGTSGANEQF
V: TRBV9; CDR3: ASSVVSSTGELF
V: TRBV6-1; CDR3: ASSALPGGKGADTQY
V: TRBV30; CDR3: AWSVQSTEYGYT
V: TRBV13; CDR3: ASSLSYRKVKGELSGANVLT
V: TRBV4-1; CDR3: ASSQEGTGSGNTIY